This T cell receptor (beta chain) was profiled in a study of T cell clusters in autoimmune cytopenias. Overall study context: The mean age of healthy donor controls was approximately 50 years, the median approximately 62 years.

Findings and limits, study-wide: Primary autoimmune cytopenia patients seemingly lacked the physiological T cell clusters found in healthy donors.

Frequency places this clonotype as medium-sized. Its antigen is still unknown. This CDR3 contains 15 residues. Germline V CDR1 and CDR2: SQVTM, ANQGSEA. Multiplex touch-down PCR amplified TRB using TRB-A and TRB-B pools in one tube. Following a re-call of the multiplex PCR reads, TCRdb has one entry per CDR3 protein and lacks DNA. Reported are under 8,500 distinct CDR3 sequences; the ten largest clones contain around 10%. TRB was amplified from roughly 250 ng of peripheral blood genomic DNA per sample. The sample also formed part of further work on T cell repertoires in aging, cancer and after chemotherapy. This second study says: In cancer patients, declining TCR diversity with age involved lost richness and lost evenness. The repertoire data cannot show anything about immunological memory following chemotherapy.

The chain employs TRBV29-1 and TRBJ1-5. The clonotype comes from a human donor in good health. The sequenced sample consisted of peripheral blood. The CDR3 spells CSVAGEGYSNQPQHF.